This TCR beta chain was sequenced during a study of OX40 agonist ivuxolimab in advanced cancers. Overall study: A male proportion of under 90% was recorded, with mean age about 62 years and range roughly 20 to 90. Regarding the study as a whole: Circulating CD4+ and CD8+ T cells showed clonal expansion by week 6 at 0.1 to 3.0 mg/kg. Low normalized T-cell clonal expansion also characterized some of the nonresponders.

Profiled with immunoSEQ multiplex PCR; TCRdb holds only in-frame clones, not every one. In the table there are tens of thousands of clones, around nine tenths of which are singletons. Patients had blood sampled at baseline and again on cycle 4 day 1 and cycle 7 day 1. The CDR3 has 15 residues. The V segment lost 3 bases and the J segment 8 bases; nucleotides outside the gene matches: 10. Germline V gene data show CDR1 as SEHNR and CDR2 as FQNEAQ (reference sequence). On this clone: No antigen is known for it.

The rearrangement uses TRBV7-9 and TRBJ2-1; 7 bases map to TRBD1. The sample consisted of CD4+ or CD8+ T cells sorted from blood, taken in a trial of the OX40 agonist ivuxolimab. The sequence came from an adult with an advanced solid tumor such as melanoma, head and neck, liver or kidney cancer. The CDR3: CASSFNRGIWDEQFF. CDR3 nucleotide sequence: TGTGCCAGCAGCTTCAACAGGGGCATTTGGGATGAGCAGTTCTTC.